This T cell receptor (beta chain) emerged from a study of response to subunit inactivated influenza vaccine. Notes on the study in general: Only a handful of new T cells, the authors suggested, are recruited with each seasonal influenza vaccination.

CDR1 DFQATT and CDR2 SNEGSKA come from the germline V gene (reference sequence). This CDR3 has 12 residues. Deletions cut 3 bases from V and 7 bases from J, with 11 bases between. A remark on this clonotype: Its cognate antigen is unknown.

In TCRdb, the RT-PCR reads were re-called with MiXCR into one record per CDR3 protein. The sample holds roughly 700,000 distinct CDR3 sequences, 14% seen once. The sequence was obtained from a man aged 50-59 years who received an inactivated influenza vaccine. The chain carries TRBV20-1 and TRBJ2-3; D unresolved. Sequenced material: PBMCs from blood, taken 14 to 15 days before vaccination. CDR3 nucleotide sequence: TGCAGTGCTAGCGACCGCCGGAATACGCAGTATTTT. This codes for CSASDRRNTQYF.